Listed below are T cell receptor beta chains from one sample, sequenced in a study of shared clonotypes between healthy human individuals. Clones were read by immunoSEQ multiplex PCR, and TCRdb kept only the in-frame ones, dropping some. The sample contains about 2.2 million clones, approximately 94% of which appear only once. Sequenced: naive CD8+ T cells from PBMCs. The receptors come from a man aged 18 to 29 in good health. Some clones in this sample may be carry-over from other donors' samples. CDR3s include the opening cysteine and the closing phenylalanine or tryptophan. A D gene is named only where the DNA matches it firmly. Part of the rows lack a size; the others show once, few, many or a class for expanded clones.

v_call	clone_size	j_call	d_call	cdr3_nt	cdr3_aa
TRBV2	-	TRBJ2-7	TRBD2	TGTGCCAGCACCTCATTGGGGCCACTAGCGGGAGTTATTCACGAGCAGTACTTC	CASTSLGPLAGVIHEQYF
TRBV5-1	-	TRBJ2-6	TRBD1	TGCGCCAGCAGCTCTGGATGGACAGGGGGCTTTAGCTCTGGGGCCAACGTCCTGACTTTC	CASSSGWTGGFSSGANVLTF
TRBV30	-	TRBJ2-1	-	TGTGCCTGGAGCAGTAATTACAATGAGCAGTTCTTC	CAWSSNYNEQFF
TRBV9	-	TRBJ1-4	TRBD1	TGTGCCAGCAGCGTCCGACAGGGGATGGGGGAAAAACTGTTTTTT	CASSVRQGMGEKLFF
TRBV5-1	-	TRBJ2-5	-	TGCGCCAGCAGCTCTCCGGGCATAGACACGTCTGGAGGCACCCAGTACTTC	CASSSPGIDTSGGTQYF
TRBV5-1	-	TRBJ1-2	-	TGCGCCAGCAGCGGGGGCTTATATGGCTACACCTTC	CASSGGLYGYTF
TRBV19	-	TRBJ2-2	-	TGTGCCAGTAGTACTTGGACTGACACCGGGGAGCTGTTTTTT	CASSTWTDTGELFF
TRBV7-8	-	TRBJ1-3	TRBD1	TGTGCCAGCAGCCCCCGGGGGACAGGGGGAAACACCATATATTTT	CASSPRGTGGNTIYF
TRBV5-1	-	TRBJ1-2	TRBD1	TGCGCCAGCAGCTCGGACAGGGGAATAACGGATGGCTACACCTTC	CASSSDRGITDGYTF
TRBV6-4	-	TRBJ2-3	TRBD2	TGTGCCAGCAGTGTAAAAGCGGGAGGCACAGATACGCAGTATTTT	CASSVKAGGTDTQYF
TRBV9	-	TRBJ2-1	-	TGTGCCAGCAGCCCCTGGGGGGTCGGGCAGTTCTTC	CASSPWGVGQFF
TRBV11-2	once	TRBJ2-3	-	TGTGCCAGCAGCTTTTTGACAGGAGGCACAGATACGCAGTATTTT	CASSFLTGGTDTQYF
TRBV25-1	-	TRBJ1-1	TRBD1	TGTGCCAGCAGTTGGGACAGGGAGGGTTCTGAAGCTTTCTTT	CASSWDREGSEAFF
TRBV11-2	-	TRBJ2-2	TRBD2	TGTGCCAGCAGCCCCCGGGGGGGGGCGCCTTCCCTGGAGCTGTTTTTT	CASSPRGGAPSLELFF
TRBV18	-	TRBJ2-1	-	TGTGCCAGCTCACCACCTCCGGCTAGCTCCAGCTCCTACAATGAGCAGTTCTTC	CASSPPPASSSSYNEQFF
TRBV11-2	-	TRBJ2-7	-	TGTGCCAGCAGCTCCCTTGGGGTGGAGCAGTACTTC	CASSSLGVEQYF
TRBV4-3	-	TRBJ2-7	-	TGCGCCAGCAGCCAAGATCTTCCAGGGTCAGAGGCCCACGAGCAGTACTTC	CASSQDLPGSEAHEQYF
TRBV28	-	TRBJ2-5	-	TGTGCCAGCAGTGTCGACGGCCAAGAGACCCAGTACTTC	CASSVDGQETQYF
TRBV13	-	TRBJ1-1	TRBD1	TGTGCCAGCAGCCCGGGACAGGGGAACACTGAAGCTTTCTTT	CASSPGQGNTEAFF
TRBV20-1	-	TRBJ2-3	TRBD1	TGCAGTGCTAGAGGACAGGGAACGCAGTATTTT	CSARGQGTQYF
TRBV27	-	TRBJ1-2	TRBD1	TGTGCCAGCAGTTTATCGCAGGGACAGGGGAATGGCTACACCTTC	CASSLSQGQGNGYTF
TRBV13	-	TRBJ1-5	TRBD1	TGTGCCAGCAGCACCTGGACAGGGGGAAATCAGCCCCAGCATTTT	CASSTWTGGNQPQHF
TRBV7-3	-	TRBJ2-3	-	TGTGCCAGCAGCTTACGGACAACAAACACAGATACGCAGTATTTT	CASSLRTTNTDTQYF
TRBV13	-	TRBJ2-7	-	TGTGCCAGCGCCTTAGGCGGCCCAGGGGCCTACGAGCAGTACTTC	CASALGGPGAYEQYF
TRBV2	-	TRBJ2-7	-	TGTGCCAGCAGTCCCATTGGCGGGGGCCAGTCCTACGAGCAGTACTTC	CASSPIGGGQSYEQYF
TRBV7-3	-	TRBJ2-5	-	TGTGCCAGCAGCCACAGGGGGGGCGAGACCCAGTACTTC	CASSHRGGETQYF
TRBV9	-	TRBJ2-7	-	TGTGCCAGCAGCGTGGGAGACAGTCAAGGTGAGCAGTACTTC	CASSVGDSQGEQYF
TRBV7-9	-	TRBJ2-7	TRBD2	TGTGCCAGCACCGTCCCTAGCGGGAGCTCCTACGAGCAGTACTTC	CASTVPSGSSYEQYF
TRBV7-9	-	TRBJ2-1	-	TGTGCCAGCAGCTTAGCCCAAAGGGGGGCCGATAACGTGCAGTTCTTC	CASSLAQRGADNVQFF
TRBV7-8	-	TRBJ1-1	-	TGTGCCAGCAGCTTAGATGGGTCAAGGAACACTGAAGCTTTCTTT	CASSLDGSRNTEAFF
TRBV28	-	TRBJ2-5	TRBD1	TGTGCCAGCAGTTTAAGGGACAGGGTTTTGGTGACCCAGTACTTC	CASSLRDRVLVTQYF
TRBV15	-	TRBJ2-1	-	TGTGCCACCAGCATAGGGCCCCGGTCGCAGGTTGAGCAGTTCTTC	CATSIGPRSQVEQFF
TRBV5-1	-	TRBJ2-3	TRBD2	TGCGCCAGCAGCCTGGGGGACTACCCTCTTAGCACAGATACGCAGTATTTT	CASSLGDYPLSTDTQYF